This passage covers 25 T cell receptor beta chains from one sample sequenced in a study of control samples from healthy donors and cancer patients. Repertoires were generated with immunoSEQ multiplex PCR, while TCRdb's copy carries only in-frame clones and drops some. The sample consists of approximately 84,000 clones, 91% of them appearing once. Source material: blood. These receptor sequences come from a man under 40 in good health.

This clone was observed once. The chain recombines TRBV12-3 or TRBV12-4 with TRBJ2-5; a weak D match, TRBD2 (5 bases). Trimming left V 3 bases short and J 4 bases short, with 6 bases between. The CDR3 length is 12 residues. The CDR3 here is CASSFAGETQYF. CDR3 DNA: TGTGCCAGCAGTTTCGCGGGAGAGACCCAGTACTTC.

The gene calls are TRBV6-5 and TRBJ1-2; 7 bases map to TRBD1. The V gene end was trimmed by 0 bases and the J gene end by 7 bases; junction bases not matched to a gene: 5. The CDR3 is made up of 14 amino acids. From germline, CDR1 is MNHEY and CDR2 SVGAGI. CDR3 sequence (DNA): TGTGCCAGCAGTTACTCGACAGGGCTAGCTGGCTACACCTTC. Its protein is CASSYSTGLAGYTF.

The chain links TRBV27 to TRBJ2-1, with TRBD2 identical over 8 bases. The germline CDR1 and CDR2 sequences are MNHEY and SMNVEV (reference sequence). The CDR3 contains 16 residues. V shed 7 bases and J 4 bases; nucleotides not matched to a gene: 12. CDR3 residues: CASTWGGGPNYNEQFF. The CDR3 DNA follows: TGTGCCAGCACTTGGGGCGGGGGGCCAAATTACAATGAGCAGTTCTTC.

The chain joins TRBV28 to TRBJ1-1; TRBD1 is a possible D gene (5 bases). Germline lookup yields CDR1 MDHEN and CDR2 SYDVKM. Trimming removed 5 bases at V and 4 bases at J, with 17 bases between. The CDR3 length is 15 residues. DNA of the CDR3: TGTGCCAGCAGTGCTGGGGGGACCTTGGGCACTGAAGCTTTCTTT. This encodes CASSAGGTLGTEAFF.

The CDR3 loop is CSVGLAGDYEQYF. In nucleotides, the CDR3 is TGCAGCGTCGGACTAGCGGGGGACTACGAGCAGTACTTC. V is TRBV29-1 and J is TRBJ2-7; TRBD2 agrees at 13 bases. This CDR3 spans 13 amino acids. V trimming: 6 bases; J trimming: 3 bases; junction bases outside the gene matches: 2. The germline gives CDR1 SQVTM, CDR2 ANQGSEA.

V is TRBV7-2 and J is TRBJ1-2; D not certain. V was trimmed by 5 bases and J by 1 base, leaving 8 bases between them. CDR1 is SGHTA and CDR2 is FQGNSA in the germline V gene. The CDR3 is 13 amino acids. The CDR3 sequence is CASSPALNYGYTF. CDR3 sequence (DNA): TGTGCCAGCAGCCCGGCCCTTAACTATGGCTACACCTTC.

The J gene is TRBJ1-2, the V gene TRBV27; D is ambiguous. V lost 6 bases to trimming and J lost 1 base, with 9 bases between them. This CDR3 has 13 amino acids. Germline V gene data show CDR1 as MNHEY and CDR2 as SMNVEV (reference sequence). The chain's CDR3 is CASRMTGNYGYTF. The CDR3 coding sequence is TGTGCCAGCAGAATGACCGGTAACTATGGCTACACCTTC.

CDR3 residues: CAISDSTMRGSTDTQYF. Here the CDR3 DNA reads TGTGCCATCAGTGACTCGACTATGAGGGGTAGCACAGATACGCAGTATTTT. This sequence joins TRBV10-3 and TRBJ2-3; D may correspond to TRBD1 or TRBD2 (5 bases each). There are 17 residues in the CDR3. Germline CDR1 and CDR2: ENHRY and SYGVKD. Trimming took off 3 bases at V and 0 bases at J, with 16 bases between the two ends.

The chain combines TRBV25-1 with TRBJ2-1; D ambiguous. This CDR3 region has 15 residues. Germline CDR1 and CDR2: MGHDK and SYGVNS. The ends were cut back, 0 bases at V and 3 bases at J, with 9 bases in the middle. The CDR3 sequence is CASSEYGYDYNEQFF. The CDR3 DNA follows: TGTGCCAGCAGTGAATATGGATACGACTACAATGAGCAGTTCTTC.

The chain employs TRBV7-9 and TRBJ2-7; D ambiguous. V was trimmed by 2 bases and J by 1 base, leaving 9 bases between them. Germline-derived CDR1 and CDR2 are SEHNR and FQNEAQ (reference sequence). The CDR3 contains 14 residues. CDR3 amino acids: CASSLFTESYEQYF. In nucleotides, the CDR3 is TGTGCCAGCAGCTTATTCACAGAGTCCTACGAGCAGTACTTC.

V usage is TRBV2 and J usage is TRBJ2-5; 10 positions agree with TRBD2. This CDR3 comprises 15 residues. Unmatched junction bases numbered 11, after V lost 8 bases and J lost 5 bases. CDR1 is SNHLY and CDR2 is FYNNEI in the germline V gene. The CDR3 DNA reads TGTGCCAGCGGGCTAGCGGGGGCCCCGGGGGAGACCCAGTACTTC. The encoded protein is CASGLAGAPGETQYF.

The chain recombines TRBV7-3 with TRBJ2-5; TRBD1 matches at 10 bases. The CDR3 runs to 14 residues. Germline V lookup: CDR1 SGHTA, CDR2 FQGTGA. Trimming took 5 bases from V and 7 from J; bases not matched to a gene: 7. CDR3 in DNA: TGTGCCAGCAGCAGAGGGACAGGGGATGGGACCCAGTACTTC. It is translated as CASSRGTGDGTQYF.

The rearrangement joins TRBV19 to TRBJ1-4; tentative D call: TRBD1 (5 bases). CDR3 length: 12 amino acids. Germline V gene data show CDR1 as LNHDA and CDR2 as SQIVND (reference sequence). Trimming took 6 bases from V and 7 from J, leaving 9 bases between them. CDR3 nucleotides: TGTGCCAGTAGCAGGGCAGGTGAAAAACTGTTTTTT. Translated, it gives CASSRAGEKLFF.

The V call is TRBV5-1, the J call TRBJ1-1; 7 bases fit TRBD1. Germline V gene data show CDR1 as SGHRS and CDR2 as YFSETQ. CDR3 length: 14 residues. V gave up 0 bases and J gave up 4 bases; unmatched junction bases: 3. CDR3 nucleotide sequence: TGCGCCAGCAGCTTGGGACAGGGACTCACTGAAGCTTTCTTT. It is translated as CASSLGQGLTEAFF.

This clone was seen repeatedly, ten times or more. The V and J genes are TRBV7-9 and TRBJ2-1; 8 bases map to TRBD2. CDR1 is SEHNR, CDR2 FQNEAQ, per germline (reference sequence). The CDR3 has 13 amino acids. The V segment lost 11 bases and the J segment 6 bases; nucleotides outside the gene matches: 9. CDR3 nucleotide sequence: TGTGCCTCCAGGGCGGGAGGATCCAATGAGCAGTTCTTC. Translation: CASRAGGSNEQFF.

This chain uses TRBV6-5 with TRBJ2-3; 7 bases align to TRBD2. Germline V gene lookup returns CDR1 MNHEY and CDR2 SVGAGI. J gave up 4 bases and V 6 bases, and 10 bases lay outside the gene matches. CDR3 length: 15 amino acids. The CDR3 bases are TGTGCCAGCAGCCCGGGAGGACACGTGGCAGATACGCAGTATTTT. It is translated as CASSPGGHVADTQYF.

This chain links TRBV6-5 with TRBJ1-2; a possible D gene is TRBD1 (5 bases). CDR1 is MNHEY and CDR2 is SVGAGI in the germline V gene. The ends were cut back, 5 bases at V and 1 base at J, with 11 bases in the middle. The CDR3 consists of 14 residues. CDR3 bases: TGTGCCAGCAGTACCCTCGACAGTAACTATGGCTACACCTTC. Amino acids: CASSTLDSNYGYTF.

The chain carries TRBV6-5 and TRBJ1-5; perhaps TRBD1 as D (5 bases). This CDR3 is 14 amino acids long. Trimming took off 6 bases at V and 4 bases at J, with 13 bases between the two ends. Germline CDR1 is MNHEY and CDR2 is SVGAGI. CDR3 protein: CASRRDGGNQPQHF. CDR3 nucleotides: TGTGCCAGCAGGAGGGACGGGGGGAATCAGCCCCAGCATTTT.

The V and J genes are TRBV7-7 and TRBJ2-1; a weak D match, TRBD2 (7 bases). V was cut by 5 bases and J by 8 bases, with 13 bases left in between. The germline V gene encodes CDR1 SSHAT and CDR2 FNYEAQ (reference sequence). There are 13 residues in the CDR3. The CDR3 is CASSRLGGDEQFF. The DNA for the CDR3 is TGTGCCAGCAGCCGTTTAGGGGGGGATGAGCAGTTCTTC.

V is TRBV7-2 and J is TRBJ2-5, with 8 bases identical to TRBD2. The V segment lost 3 bases and the J segment 4 bases; nucleotides outside the gene matches: 10. CDR1 is SGHTA, CDR2 FQGNSA, per germline. This CDR3 comprises 16 residues. As DNA, the CDR3 is TGTGCCAGCAGCTTCGGGGGGGCGCCCAGGGGAGAGACCCAGTACTTC. Translation gives CASSFGGAPRGETQYF.

J is TRBJ2-1 and V is TRBV2; TRBD2 agrees at 11 bases. The germline gives CDR1 SNHLY, CDR2 FYNNEI. The J segment lost 3 bases and the V segment lost 6 bases, leaving 4 bases of the junction unmatched. The CDR3 loop spans 15 amino acids. In nucleotides, the CDR3 is TGTGCCAGCAGGGGGGGACTAGCGGACTACAATGAGCAGTTCTTC. Translating gives CASRGGLADYNEQFF.

The chain combines TRBV30 with TRBJ1-5; D gene uncertain. CDR1 and CDR2 from the germline V gene are GTSNPN and SVGIG (reference sequence). V was pared by 1 base and J by 2 bases, with 9 bases between. The CDR3 contains 14 residues. This chain's CDR3 is CAWSGGPGNQPQHF. In DNA form, the CDR3 reads TGTGCCTGGAGTGGCGGGCCAGGCAATCAGCCCCAGCATTTT.

This clone was seen just once. The chain has TRBV19 and TRBJ1-3; D not certain. Trimming pared 3 bases from V and 4 bases from J, leaving 13 bases between. The CDR3 is made up of 15 amino acids. Germline CDR1 is LNHDA and CDR2 is SQIVND (reference sequence). CDR3 coding DNA: TGTGCCAGTAGTATCTCCAGGAGCCGGGGAAACACCATATATTTT. Protein: CASSISRSRGNTIYF.

V is TRBV6-5 and J is TRBJ2-2; D not certain. V dropped 7 bases and J dropped 6 bases, with 12 bases sitting between them. The length of the CDR3 is 13 residues. The germline CDR1 and CDR2 sequences are MNHEY and SVGAGI. This CDR3 reads CASKGSAAGELFF. CDR3 in DNA: TGTGCCAGCAAAGGCTCCGCGGCCGGGGAGCTGTTTTTT.

This chain connects TRBV12-3 or TRBV12-4 to TRBJ1-2, with 9 bases fitting TRBD1. V gave up 5 bases and J gave up 9 bases; unmatched junction bases: 7. The CDR3 is made up of 13 amino acids. CDR3 in amino acids: CASSLGQGFRYTF. The CDR3 coding sequence is TGTGCCAGCAGTCTGGGACAGGGTTTTCGCTACACCTTC.